This T cell receptor beta chain stems from a study of T cell repertoires in cytomegalovirus infection (dated by TCRdb to about 2019). Background on the whole study: Because public TCR beta signatures pointed to carriage of CMV infection together with the matching HLA type, the HLA type of each donor mattered for the analysis. Summary of the overall study and its limitations: The ex vivo response was dominated by HLA-C-restricted CMV-specific TCR beta clonotypes, and the single most frequent clonotype in two of eight donors was supplied by these HLA-C-restricted clonotypes. Cumulative frequency of public TCR beta family members discriminated carriers of CMV infection plus the relevant HLA type in this cohort and an independent 352-donor cohort.

V is pared back by 5 bases and J by 4 bases, with 9 bases lying between the germline termini. Counted from cysteine to phenylalanine, this CDR3 has 12 amino acids. CDR3 DNA only is kept here, 36 bases in frame from base 1. CDR1 is given as SQVTM and CDR2 as ANQGSEA, both from the germline V gene. This clonotype was observed a few times. What antigen it recognizes has not been identified. No base-level quality is on record; no much larger clone is a single base apart. The data were produced on an Illumina HiSeq 1500. The public reads were reanalyzed by TCRdb: fastp trimming at Q25, MiXCR alignment, in-frame beta chains only. Entries that share a CDR3 protein sequence are merged under the most common genes and DNA. This sample comprises around 630,000 distinct CDR3 sequences, 20% to 30% of them detected only once. The top ten clones comprise approximately 8.2% of the sample.

The clonotype was recovered from a human donor in good health (CMV status not recorded). Some clones in this sample may be carry-over from other donors' samples. What was sequenced was CD8+ T cells from PBMCs. The V and J segments used are TRBV29-1 and TRBJ2-1; matching of 5 bases hints at TRBD2 as the D gene. The CDR3 is CSVLPGYNEQFF. At the DNA level, the sequence is TGCAGCGTTTTACCGGGGTACAATGAGCAGTTCTTC.